This record concerns one T cell receptor (beta chain) sequence. Antigen specificity is unknown. A read error may account for a junction end that differs from germline. Generated by immunoSEQ multiplex PCR, the TCRdb table keeps only in-frame clones and is missing some. The data contain approximately 90,000 clones, approximately 80% of them singletons. The time point was: blood 4 weeks post-SBRT, at nephrectomy. Treatment indicated: 15 Gy SBRT to primary tumor, nephrectomy 4 weeks later. This renal cell carcinoma was of the clear cell type. The sample comes from a study of radiation and T cells in renal cell carcinoma. Study-wide results and limits: No pretreatment tumor biopsies were available for baseline clonotypes.

The material was blood, obtained from a patient whose treatment included radiotherapy and nephrectomy. The receptor's source is a man aged 45-60 years with renal cell carcinoma.

The CDR3 reads CASSLGGTGRDEQFF. CDR3 in DNA: TGTGCTAGCAGCTTAGGAGGGACAGGGAGAGATGAGCAGTTCTTC. V and J are TRBV7-7 and TRBJ2-1; TRBD1 matches at 9 bases. In germline, CDR1 is SSHAT, CDR2 FNYEAQ (reference sequence). The CDR3 is 15 amino acids.